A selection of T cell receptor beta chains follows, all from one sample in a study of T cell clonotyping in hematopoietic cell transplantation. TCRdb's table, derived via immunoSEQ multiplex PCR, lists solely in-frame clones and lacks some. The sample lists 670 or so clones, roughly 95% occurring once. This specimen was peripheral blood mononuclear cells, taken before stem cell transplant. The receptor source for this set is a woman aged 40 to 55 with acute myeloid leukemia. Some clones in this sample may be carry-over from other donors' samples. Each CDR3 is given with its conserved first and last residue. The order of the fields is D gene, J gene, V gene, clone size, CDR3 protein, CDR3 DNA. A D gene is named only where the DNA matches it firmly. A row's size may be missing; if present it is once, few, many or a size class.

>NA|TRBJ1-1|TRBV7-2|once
CASSLEEGSTEAFF
TGTGCCAGCAGCCTAGAGGAGGGGAGCACTGAAGCTTTCTTT
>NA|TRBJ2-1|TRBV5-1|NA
CASSFSDYNEQFF
TGCGCCAGCAGCTTCTCGGACTACAATGAGCAGTTCTTC
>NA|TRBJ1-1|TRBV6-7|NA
CASSYSEDPDRMAFF
TGTGCCAGCAGTTACTCTGAAGACCCCGATAGAATGGCTTTCTTT
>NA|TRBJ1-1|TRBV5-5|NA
CASSLEGNTEAFF
TGTGCCAGCAGCTTGGAAGGGAACACTGAAGCTTTCTTT
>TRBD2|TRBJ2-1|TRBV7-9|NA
CASSFRASGANEQFF
TGTGCCAGCAGCTTCCGGGCTAGCGGGGCAAATGAGCAGTTCTTC
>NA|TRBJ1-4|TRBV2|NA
CASSETGGQANEKLFF
TGTGCCAGCAGTGAAACGGGGGGGCAGGCTAATGAAAAACTGTTTTTT
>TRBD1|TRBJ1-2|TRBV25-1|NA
CASSAKTGGRSYGYTF
TGTGCCAGCAGTGCAAAGACAGGGGGCAGAAGCTATGGCTACACCTTC
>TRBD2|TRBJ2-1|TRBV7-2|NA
CASSLLTSADLQFF
TGTGCCAGCAGCCTCCTAACTAGCGCCGACTTACAGTTCTTC
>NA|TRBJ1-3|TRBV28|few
CASSLRALAMIGNTIYF
TGTGCCAGCAGTTTAAGGGCGCTGGCCATGATTGGAAACACCATATATTTT
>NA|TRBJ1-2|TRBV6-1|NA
CASSDIGRRNYGYTF
TGTGCCAGCAGTGATATAGGCCGACGGAACTATGGCTACACCTTC
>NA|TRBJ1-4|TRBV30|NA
CAWSNGPNGEKLFF
TGTGCCTGGAGTAACGGGCCGAATGGGGAAAAACTGTTTTTT
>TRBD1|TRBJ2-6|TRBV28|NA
CASSRQGDGANVLTF
TGTGCCAGCAGCCGACAGGGTGACGGGGCCAACGTCCTGACTTTC
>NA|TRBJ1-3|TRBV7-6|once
CASSPGTPGSGNTIYF
TGTGCCAGCAGCCCAGGGACGCCCGGCTCTGGAAACACCATATATTTT
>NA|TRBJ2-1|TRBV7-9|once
CASSWAASGGGEQFF
TGTGCCAGCAGCTGGGCGGCTAGCGGAGGGGGTGAGCAGTTCTTC
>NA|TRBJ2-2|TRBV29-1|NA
CSVERGHTNTGELFF
TGCAGCGTTGAACGCGGACACACGAACACCGGGGAGCTGTTTTTT
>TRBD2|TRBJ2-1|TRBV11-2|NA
CASSLTSVFSSYNEQFF
TGTGCCAGCAGCTTGACTAGCGTCTTTAGCTCCTACAATGAGCAGTTCTTC
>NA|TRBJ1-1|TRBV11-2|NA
CASSLDSIVGAEAFF
TGTGCCAGCAGCTTAGACTCGATCGTGGGCGCTGAAGCTTTCTTT
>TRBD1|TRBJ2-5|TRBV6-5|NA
CASRTGEQETQYF
TGTGCCAGCAGGACAGGGGAACAAGAGACCCAGTACTTC
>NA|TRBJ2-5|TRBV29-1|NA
CSVEDLGVPGTQYF
TGCAGCGTTGAAGATCTCGGGGTCCCGGGGACCCAGTACTTC
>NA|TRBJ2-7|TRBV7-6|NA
CASSLADSYEQYF
TGTGCCAGCAGCTTAGCGGACAGCTACGAGCAGTACTTC
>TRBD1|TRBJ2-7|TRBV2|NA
CASSSGQGESDEQYF
TGTGCCAGCAGCTCCGGACAGGGTGAATCGGATGAGCAGTACTTC
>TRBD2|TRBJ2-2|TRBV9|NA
CASSVAGGLETGELFF
TGTGCCAGCAGCGTAGCGGGAGGTCTGGAGACCGGGGAGCTGTTTTTT
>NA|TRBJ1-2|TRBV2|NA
CASSDRVKGYTF
TGTGCCAGCAGTGACAGGGTAAAAGGCTACACCTTC
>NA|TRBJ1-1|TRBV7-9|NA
CASSLRGRNTEAFF
TGTGCCAGCAGCTTAAGGGGCAGGAACACTGAAGCTTTCTTT
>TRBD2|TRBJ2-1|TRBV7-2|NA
CASSPSGGGNEQFF
TGTGCCAGCAGCCCAAGCGGGGGCGGCAATGAGCAGTTCTTC
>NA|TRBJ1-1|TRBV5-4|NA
CASSLDLGNTEAFF
TGTGCCAGCAGCTTGGATCTAGGGAACACTGAAGCTTTCTTT
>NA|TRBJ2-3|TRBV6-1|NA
CASSANFLGTDTQYF
TGTGCCAGCAGTGCCAATTTTCTCGGTACAGATACGCAGTATTTT
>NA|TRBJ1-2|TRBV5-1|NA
CASSLAGFGYTF
TGCGCCAGCAGCTTGGCAGGGTTTGGCTACACCTTC
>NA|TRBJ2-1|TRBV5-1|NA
CASSSQTYPYGEQFF
TGCGCCAGCAGCTCCCAGACCTACCCCTATGGAGAGCAGTTCTTC
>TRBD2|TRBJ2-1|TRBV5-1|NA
CASSALAVDSYNEQFF
TGCGCCAGCAGCGCCCTAGCGGTCGATTCCTACAATGAGCAGTTCTTC
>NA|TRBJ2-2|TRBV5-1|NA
CASSFKYTGELFF
TGCGCCAGCAGCTTCAAGTACACCGGGGAGCTGTTTTTT
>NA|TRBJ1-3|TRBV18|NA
CASSPLGGFSGNTIYF
TGTGCCAGCTCCCCGCTCGGCGGCTTCTCTGGAAACACCATATATTTT
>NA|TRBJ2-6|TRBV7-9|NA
CASSNSGANVLTF
TGTGCCAGCAGCAACTCTGGGGCCAACGTCCTGACTTTC
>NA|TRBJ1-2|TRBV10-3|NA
CAISEGGVYGYTF
TGTGCCATCAGTGAAGGAGGGGTCTATGGCTACACCTTC
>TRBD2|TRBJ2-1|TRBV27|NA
CASSWGLGENNEQFF
TGTGCCAGCAGTTGGGGACTAGGGGAGAACAATGAGCAGTTCTTC
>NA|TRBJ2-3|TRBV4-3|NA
CASSQEGHGGQYF
TGCGCCAGCAGCCAAGAGGGACACGGCGGGCAGTATTTT
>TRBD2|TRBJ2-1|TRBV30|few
CAWMAGGPFYEQFF
TGTGCCTGGATGGCGGGAGGGCCTTTTTATGAGCAGTTCTTC
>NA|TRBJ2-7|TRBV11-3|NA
CASSRTRDGEQYF
TGTGCCAGCAGCCGAACCCGGGACGGGGAGCAGTACTTC
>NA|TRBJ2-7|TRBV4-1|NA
CASSQGPLVAILPDEQYF
TGCGCCAGCAGCCAAGGACCCCTCGTAGCCATTCTTCCCGACGAGCAGTACTTC
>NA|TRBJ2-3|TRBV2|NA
CASRGDSTDTQYF
TGTGCCAGCAGGGGTGACAGCACAGATACGCAGTATTTT
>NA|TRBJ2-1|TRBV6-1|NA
CASSEGTPREFF
TGTGCCAGCAGTGAAGGGACCCCCAGGGAGTTCTTC
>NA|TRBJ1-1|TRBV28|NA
CAGQTNTEAFF
TGTGCCGGACAGACGAACACTGAAGCTTTCTTT
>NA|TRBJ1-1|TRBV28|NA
CASRQDLNTEAFF
TGTGCCAGCCGACAGGACTTGAACACTGAAGCTTTCTTT
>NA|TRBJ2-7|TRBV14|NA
CASSHAGEQYF
TGTGCCAGCAGCCACGCCGGCGAGCAGTACTTC
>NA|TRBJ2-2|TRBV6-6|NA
CASSYSSQAGELFF
TGTGCCAGCAGTTACTCGAGCCAGGCCGGGGAGCTGTTTTTT
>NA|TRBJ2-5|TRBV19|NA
CASSTGTLQETQYF
TGTGCCAGTAGTACGGGGACACTACAAGAGACCCAGTACTTC
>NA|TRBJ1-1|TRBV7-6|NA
CASSLFGGSNTEAFF
TGTGCCAGCAGCTTATTTGGGGGCTCGAACACTGAAGCTTTCTTT
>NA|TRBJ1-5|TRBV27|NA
CASSPKGSISSNQPQHF
TGTGCCAGCAGTCCCAAGGGGTCAATCTCTAGCAATCAGCCCCAGCATTTT
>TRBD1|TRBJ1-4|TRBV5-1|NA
CASSLLGQNEKLFF
TGCGCCAGCAGCTTGTTGGGACAGAATGAAAAACTGTTTTTT
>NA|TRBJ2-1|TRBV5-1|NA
CASSLGGVLNNEQFF
TGCGCCAGCAGCTTGGGAGGGGTTTTGAACAATGAGCAGTTCTTC
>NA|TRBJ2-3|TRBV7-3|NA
CASSLNTGIDTQYF
TGTGCCAGCAGCTTAAACACAGGGATAGATACGCAGTATTTT
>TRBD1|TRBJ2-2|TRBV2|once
CASKLGQGNGELFF
TGTGCCAGCAAGTTGGGACAGGGCAACGGGGAGCTGTTTTTT
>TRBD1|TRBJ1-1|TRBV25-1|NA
CASSDPTGGTTEAFF
TGTGCCAGCAGTGATCCCACAGGGGGCACGACTGAAGCTTTCTTT